This is a list of T cell receptor beta chains from one sample in a study of cytomegalovirus exposure and HLA in healthy donors. Clones were read by immunoSEQ multiplex PCR, and TCRdb kept only the in-frame ones, dropping some. The sample totals over 100,000 clones; its top ten clones hold 3.7%. The sequencing input was PBMCs. These TCRs come from a man under 40 in good health and CMV-seronegative. The conserved cysteine and the conserved F or W are not part of the CDR3 here.

v_call	j_call	cdr3_aa
TRBV30	TRBJ1-2	AWIFEGALANYGYT
TRBV7-2	TRBJ2-1	ASSLAGGGVANEQF
TRBV6-5	TRBJ1-2	ASSYSGSSYGYT
TRBV6-5	TRBJ2-5	ASSYGLERGGETQY
TRBV5-1	TRBJ2-1	ASSLPREAALGEQF
TRBV4-3	TRBJ2-5	ASSLSDRAGEQY
TRBV7-9	TRBJ2-7	ASSHRDRAYEQY
TRBV18	TRBJ2-1	ASSPYGQGGWNEQF
TRBV15	TRBJ1-2	ATNMEGNYGYT
TRBV9	TRBJ1-6	ASSPPGGNYNSPLH
TRBV6-5	TRBJ1-6	ASSYGVADQNSPLH
TRBV5-1	TRBJ1-4	ASRRDKVGEKLF
TRBV7-3	TRBJ1-2	ASSLDGTYGYT
TRBV5-1	TRBJ2-2	ASSLEGAGGELF
TRBV15	TRBJ2-5	ATSGGTGAIPATQY
TRBV7-6	TRBJ2-1	ASSLELAGGPPYNEQF
TRBV2	TRBJ1-5	ASTTHLGGGKLPGNQPQH
TRBV7-9	TRBJ1-4	ASVRMDREKLF
TRBV7-7	TRBJ2-7	ASSPSGVSYEQY
TRBV5-6	TRBJ2-5	ASSPGLRQETQY